The clone carrying this TCR beta chain was found a few times. Gene labels here are mouse ones. Read coverage stops 1 residue before the CDR3 terminus; the germline J gene supplies the remainder. This sample was included in a study of tissue T cells after allogeneic stem cell transplantation. Stated time point: mouse harvest day 7 after allogeneic transplant. Each mouse received 10^7 T-cell-depleted marrow cells plus 10^6 splenic CD5+ T cells by tail vein. Profiled with immunoSEQ multiplex PCR; TCRdb holds only in-frame clones, not every one. The sample lists 8,000 or so clones, 46% occurring once. The CDR3 runs to 14 residues. Germline assignment: CDR1 SGHSA and CDR2 FRNQAP. V was cut by 1 base and J by 0 bases, with 3 bases left in between.

Sequencing used gut tissue. The chain links TRBV16 to TRBJ1-4; no reliable D call. The source is a female BALB/c mouse given C57BL/6 T cells with graft-versus-host disease after an allogeneic hematopoietic cell transplant. The CDR3 sequence is CASSLGVSNERLFF. The DNA read from the CDR3 is TGTGCAAGCAGCTTAGGGGTTTCCAACGAAAGATTATTT.